This entry lists 18 T cell receptor beta chains sequenced from one sample in a study of T-cell reconstitution after alpha-beta-depleted transplantation in children (dated by TCRdb to the mid-2010s). Libraries were built with PCR. Instrument on record: Illumina HiSeq 2500. To normalize quantification of the TCRbeta repertoire, the TCR libraries were built with molecular barcoding that relied on unique molecular identifiers. TCRdb handled the public reads itself, with Q25 trimming in fastp and clone calling in MiXCR, and kept productive beta chains. Rows are combined by CDR3 protein, so each entry shows the most common genes and DNA. This sample comprises around 800,000 distinct CDR3 sequences, roughly 15% of them detected only once. The leading ten clones occupy around 5% of the sample. This specimen's treatment or condition label, per the study, means: allogeneic hematopoietic cell transplantation with graft depleted of TCRalphabeta T cells and CD19 B cells.

Source: PBMCs, mostly from graft donor cells, taken 360 days after TCRalphabeta/CD19-depleted stem cell transplant. The receptor set was obtained from a male patient younger than 18 who had a stem cell transplant for acute lymphoblastic leukemia, so the T cells may come from the graft donor.

This clonotype was recorded a few times. This sequence joins TRBV10-3 and TRBJ2-1, with a possible D match to TRBD2 (6 bases). V was pared by 3 bases and J by 0 bases, with 9 bases between. From germline, CDR1 is ENHRY and CDR2 SYGVKD. The CDR3 has 15 residues. CDR3 sequence reads: CAISETSPSYNEQFF. DNA of the CDR3: TGTGCCATCAGTGAAACTAGCCCCTCCTACAATGAGCAGTTCTTC.

V is TRBV7-6 and J is TRBJ1-1; D unclear. The germline V and J ends were trimmed by 7 bases and 11 bases, with 20 bases remaining between them. This CDR3 has 13 amino acids. The V gene's germline CDR1 is SGHVS and CDR2 FNYEAQ. In DNA, the CDR3 is TGTGCCAGCACCCCGACGGAAGGAGCGGAGGCTTTCTTT. It translates to CASTPTEGAEAFF.

The V and J genes are TRBV7-2 and TRBJ2-1; maybe TRBD2 (5 bases). Germline V CDR1 and CDR2: SGHTA, FQGNSA. V was clipped by 0 bases and J by 2 bases, with 17 bases between them. This CDR3 is built from 18 residues. The CDR3 region has the DNA TGTGCCAGCAGCTTAGCAGGGATCGGTACTAGGGCCTACAATGAGCAGTTCTTC. It yields the protein CASSLAGIGTRAYNEQFF.

This clonotype was found many times. The rearrangement uses TRBV5-1 and TRBJ2-1; 7 bases fit TRBD2. The CDR3 spans 12 residues. V shed 2 bases, J shed 9 bases, and the junction held 2 bases outside the gene matches. Germline V lookup: CDR1 SGHRS, CDR2 YFSETQ. CDR3 residues: CASSFPSGEQFF. The CDR3 DNA reads TGCGCCAGCAGCTTTCCTAGCGGTGAGCAGTTCTTC.

J is TRBJ2-7 and V is TRBV19; D possibly matches TRBD1 or TRBD2 (5 bases each). The V gene's germline CDR1 is LNHDA and CDR2 SQIVND (reference sequence). The CDR3 runs 14 residues. V dropped 5 bases and J dropped 3 bases, with 14 bases sitting between them. The CDR3 region is CASSPGDGFYEQYF. CDR3 nucleotides: TGTGCCAGTAGTCCCGGGGACGGCTTCTACGAGCAGTACTTC.

This clonotype was seen at least ten times. This sequence joins TRBV5-1 and TRBJ2-7; 8 bases line up with TRBD1. The length of the CDR3 is 15 residues. Trimming removed 3 bases from V and 7 bases from J; junction bases left unmatched: 12. From germline, CDR1 is SGHRS and CDR2 YFSETQ. This CDR3 reads CASSSETDRAGEQYF. The DNA of the CDR3 is TGCGCCAGCAGCTCCGAAACGGACAGGGCGGGGGAGCAGTACTTC.

This clonotype has just a few counts. CDR3 nucleotide sequence: TGCGCCAGCAGTGTACTAGCGGGAACTCAGGATACGCAGTATTTT. Its protein product is CASSVLAGTQDTQYF. The chain recombines TRBV5-1 with TRBJ2-3, with 10 positions matching TRBD2. V shed 5 bases and J 6 bases; nucleotides not matched to a gene: 9. From germline, CDR1 is SGHRS and CDR2 YFSETQ. CDR3 length: 15 amino acids.

This clonotype was seen many times. The rearrangement uses TRBV12-3 or TRBV12-4 and TRBJ2-3; D gene uncertain. The CDR3 is 14 residues long. V dropped 2 bases and J dropped 1 base, with 7 bases sitting between them. CDR3 region: CASSLWTGTDTQYF. The CDR3 bases are TGTGCCAGCAGTTTATGGACGGGCACAGATACGCAGTATTTT.

This clonotype appeared a few times. This chain joins TRBV20-1 and TRBJ2-1, with D uncertain. Trimming removed 3 bases at V and 0 bases at J, with 18 bases between. Germline V CDR1 and CDR2: DFQATT, SNEGSKA (reference sequence). The CDR3 is 17 amino acids. CDR3 sequence reads: CSASFGLWISSYNEQFF. CDR3 in DNA: TGCAGTGCTAGTTTCGGGTTGTGGATTAGCTCCTACAATGAGCAGTTCTTC.

This clonotype has at least ten counts. This chain connects TRBV5-1 to TRBJ2-5, with a tentative D call TRBD2 (5 bases). The CDR3 runs 13 residues. Trimming shortened V by 5 bases and J by 5 bases, and 13 bases separated the two germline ends. Germline V gene lookup returns CDR1 SGHRS and CDR2 YFSETQ. The CDR3 loop is CASRWRWRETQYF. As DNA, the CDR3 is TGCGCCAGCAGGTGGCGTTGGAGGGAGACCCAGTACTTC.

The CDR3 protein is CASSYSRAPSGANVLTF. The CDR3 coding sequence is TGTGCCAGCAGTTACTCGCGCGCCCCTTCTGGGGCCAACGTCCTGACTTTC. The V call is TRBV6-5, the J call TRBJ2-6, with no clear D. This CDR3 contains 17 residues. Looked up from germline, CDR1 is MNHEY and CDR2 is SVGAGI. V gave up 0 bases and J gave up 1 base, with 10 bases separating them.

This clonotype appeared a few times. The chain joins TRBV24-1 to TRBJ2-1, with no clear D. The ends were cut back, 3 bases at V and 8 bases at J, with 7 bases in the middle. CDR3 length: 12 amino acids. Germline V lookup: CDR1 KGHDR, CDR2 SFDVKD. CDR3 amino acids: CATSDPTDEQFF. CDR3 bases: TGTGCCACCAGTGATCCCACCGATGAGCAGTTCTTC.

V and J are TRBV14 and TRBJ2-3; 8 bases are shared with TRBD2. V shed 0 bases and J 8 bases; nucleotides not matched to a gene: 16. Germline V CDR1 and CDR2: SGHDN, FVKESK. The CDR3 is 18 amino acids. Here the CDR3 reads CASSQEPTWVAGRGTQYF. Written as DNA, the CDR3 is TGTGCCAGCAGCCAAGAGCCCACGTGGGTAGCGGGGAGGGGTACGCAGTATTTT.

The rearrangement links TRBV11-2 to TRBJ2-7; maybe TRBD2 (6 bases). CDR3 length equals 15 residues. Germline CDR1 reads SGHAT; CDR2 reads FQNNGV. V dropped 0 bases and J dropped 4 bases, with 13 bases sitting between them. CDR3 coding DNA: TGTGCCAGCAGCTTAGAGGCCGGGAGCGGGTACGAGCAGTACTTC. Residues: CASSLEAGSGYEQYF.

This clonotype was observed at least ten times. The chain uses TRBV7-6 and TRBJ2-2; maybe TRBD2 (5 bases). CDR3 length equals 14 residues. V gave up 3 bases and J gave up 8 bases, with 13 bases separating them. Germline assignment: CDR1 SGHVS and CDR2 FNYEAQ. The DNA for the CDR3 is TGTGCCAGCAGCTTTAGACTACCCGTGGGGGAGCTGTTTTTT. This codes for CASSFRLPVGELFF.

This clonotype was picked up a small number of times. This chain uses TRBV24-1 with TRBJ2-2; no firm D call. The length of the CDR3 is 15 residues. Germline CDR1 KGHDR, CDR2 SFDVKD. V was trimmed by 6 bases and J by 1 base, leaving 11 bases between them. The CDR3: CATSWARMNTGELFF. The CDR3 region has the DNA TGTGCCACCAGTTGGGCCAGGATGAACACCGGGGAGCTGTTTTTT.

This clonotype was seen many times. This chain uses TRBV5-8 with TRBJ2-7; 9 bases align to TRBD1. The CDR3 loop spans 16 amino acids. Trimming removed 0 bases from V and 3 bases from J; junction bases left unmatched: 7. Germline values: CDR1 SGHTS, CDR2 YDEGEE. The DNA of the CDR3 is TGTGCCAGCAGCTTGGGATCGGGACAGGGTCGCTACGAGCAGTACTTC. It yields the protein CASSLGSGQGRYEQYF.

This clonotype was detected a few times. This chain links TRBV25-1 with TRBJ1-2; TRBD1 matches 9 bases. CDR1 and CDR2 from the germline V gene are MGHDK and SYGVNS. After removal of 6 bases from V and 5 bases from J, the junction contained 7 bases not matched to a gene. There are 14 residues in the CDR3. CDR3 coding DNA: TGTGCCAGCAGACCACAGGGGGCAGGGTATGGCTACACCTTC. Protein product: CASRPQGAGYGYTF.